The clone carrying this T cell receptor (beta chain) occurred many times. The target antigen is unknown. The CDR3 is 16 amino acids. V gave up 3 bases and J gave up 1 base, with 14 bases separating them. CDR1 and CDR2 (germline): SGHNT, YYREEE (reference sequence). Unique molecular identifiers were used in preparing the TCRbeta library. TCRdb fed the PCR reads into MiXCR, producing one record per CDR3 protein. The data show over 200,000 distinct CDR3 sequences, with roughly 10% seen just once and roughly 30% held by the top ten. These data come from a study of T-cell reconstitution after alpha-beta-depleted transplantation in children. The study's findings and limits: T-cell numbers and diversity one year post-transplant derived largely from freshly generated T cells. There were reportedly several hundred expanded graft clones from which alpha-beta T cells came about two months after transplant. High day-60 TCRbeta diversity in some patients came from surviving recipient T cells and thymic progenitors.

The specimen comprised PBMCs, sampled before TCRalphabeta/CD19-depleted stem cell transplant. The chain carries TRBV5-4 and TRBJ2-1, with D possibly being TRBD2 (6 bases). This clonotype was obtained from a child in the first two years of life with acute myeloid leukemia, due to receive a stem cell transplant. The CDR3 region is CASSSGEQRSYNEQFF. DNA of the CDR3: TGTGCCAGCAGCTCGGGAGAACAGAGGTCCTACAATGAGCAGTTCTTC. Full variable domain (remainder filled in from reference TRBV5-4 and TRBJ2-1): ETGVTQSPTHLIKTRGQQVTLRCSSQSGHNTVSWYQQALGQGPQFIFQYYREEENGRGNFPPRFSGLQFPNYSSELNVNALELDDSALYLCASSSGEQRSYNEQFFGPGTRLTVL.